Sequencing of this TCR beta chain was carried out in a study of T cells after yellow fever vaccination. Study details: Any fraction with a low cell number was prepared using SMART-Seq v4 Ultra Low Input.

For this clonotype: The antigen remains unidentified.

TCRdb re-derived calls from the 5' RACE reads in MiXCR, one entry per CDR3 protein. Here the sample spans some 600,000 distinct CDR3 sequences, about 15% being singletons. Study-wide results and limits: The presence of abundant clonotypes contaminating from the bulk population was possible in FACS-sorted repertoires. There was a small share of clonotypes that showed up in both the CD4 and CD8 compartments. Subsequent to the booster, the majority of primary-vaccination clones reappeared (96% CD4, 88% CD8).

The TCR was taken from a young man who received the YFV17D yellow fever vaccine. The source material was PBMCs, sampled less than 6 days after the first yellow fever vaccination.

CDR3 coding DNA: TGTGCCAGTAGTACCGAAGCGGGGGCGGGAGGCTACACCTTC. It is translated as CASSTEAGAGGYTF. The chain combines TRBV19 with TRBJ1-2; maybe TRBD1 (6 bases). Germline V gives CDR1 LNHDA, CDR2 SQIVND (reference sequence). The V end lost 4 bases, the J end lost 8 bases, and 17 bases lay between the germline ends. The CDR3 is 14 residues long.